A single TCR beta chain is shown here with its context. What it binds is unknown. The data originate from a study of Ad26.COV2.S vaccination and SARS-CoV-2 variants. Overall study findings and caveats: Vaccine recipients had higher spike-specific TCR breadth than placebo recipients. Estimates derived from TCR breadth and depth analyses may have underestimated total T cell responses.

Sequencing was performed with immunoSEQ multiplex PCR; in TCRdb, only in-frame clones are kept and a portion is missing. This sample yields about 480,000 clones, of which approximately 90% are seen a single time; roughly 13% belongs to the top ten. Documented treatment: roughly 18 received Ad26.COV2.S at low or high dose, single or two shots; about 5 received placebo; per-sample allocation not given. Collection of the samples took place on day 63 after the first injection of vaccine or placebo. It was Wuhan-strain SARS-CoV-2 spike that the Ad26 vaccine vector expressed. CDR3 length: 14 residues. V was pared by 6 bases and J by 0 bases, with 11 bases between. Germline V lookup: CDR1 LNHDA, CDR2 SQIVND (reference sequence).

Material: peripheral blood, obtained in a trial of Ad26.COV2.S vaccine versus placebo. V usage is TRBV19 and J usage is TRBJ1-1; D uncertain. This receptor was taken from a person aged 18 to 59 who received the Ad26.COV2.S COVID-19 vaccine or a placebo. The CDR3 nucleotides are TGTGCCAGTAGCCAACAAACATTGAACACTGAAGCTTTCTTT. Encoded protein: CASSQQTLNTEAFF. Full variable domain (outside the CDR3, taken from reference TRBV19 and TRBJ1-1): DGGITQSPKYLFRKEGQNVTLSCEQNLNHDAMYWYRQDPGQGLRLIYYSQIVNDFQKGDIAEGYSVSREKKESFPLTVTSAQKNPTAFYLCASSQQTLNTEAFFGQGTRLTVV.